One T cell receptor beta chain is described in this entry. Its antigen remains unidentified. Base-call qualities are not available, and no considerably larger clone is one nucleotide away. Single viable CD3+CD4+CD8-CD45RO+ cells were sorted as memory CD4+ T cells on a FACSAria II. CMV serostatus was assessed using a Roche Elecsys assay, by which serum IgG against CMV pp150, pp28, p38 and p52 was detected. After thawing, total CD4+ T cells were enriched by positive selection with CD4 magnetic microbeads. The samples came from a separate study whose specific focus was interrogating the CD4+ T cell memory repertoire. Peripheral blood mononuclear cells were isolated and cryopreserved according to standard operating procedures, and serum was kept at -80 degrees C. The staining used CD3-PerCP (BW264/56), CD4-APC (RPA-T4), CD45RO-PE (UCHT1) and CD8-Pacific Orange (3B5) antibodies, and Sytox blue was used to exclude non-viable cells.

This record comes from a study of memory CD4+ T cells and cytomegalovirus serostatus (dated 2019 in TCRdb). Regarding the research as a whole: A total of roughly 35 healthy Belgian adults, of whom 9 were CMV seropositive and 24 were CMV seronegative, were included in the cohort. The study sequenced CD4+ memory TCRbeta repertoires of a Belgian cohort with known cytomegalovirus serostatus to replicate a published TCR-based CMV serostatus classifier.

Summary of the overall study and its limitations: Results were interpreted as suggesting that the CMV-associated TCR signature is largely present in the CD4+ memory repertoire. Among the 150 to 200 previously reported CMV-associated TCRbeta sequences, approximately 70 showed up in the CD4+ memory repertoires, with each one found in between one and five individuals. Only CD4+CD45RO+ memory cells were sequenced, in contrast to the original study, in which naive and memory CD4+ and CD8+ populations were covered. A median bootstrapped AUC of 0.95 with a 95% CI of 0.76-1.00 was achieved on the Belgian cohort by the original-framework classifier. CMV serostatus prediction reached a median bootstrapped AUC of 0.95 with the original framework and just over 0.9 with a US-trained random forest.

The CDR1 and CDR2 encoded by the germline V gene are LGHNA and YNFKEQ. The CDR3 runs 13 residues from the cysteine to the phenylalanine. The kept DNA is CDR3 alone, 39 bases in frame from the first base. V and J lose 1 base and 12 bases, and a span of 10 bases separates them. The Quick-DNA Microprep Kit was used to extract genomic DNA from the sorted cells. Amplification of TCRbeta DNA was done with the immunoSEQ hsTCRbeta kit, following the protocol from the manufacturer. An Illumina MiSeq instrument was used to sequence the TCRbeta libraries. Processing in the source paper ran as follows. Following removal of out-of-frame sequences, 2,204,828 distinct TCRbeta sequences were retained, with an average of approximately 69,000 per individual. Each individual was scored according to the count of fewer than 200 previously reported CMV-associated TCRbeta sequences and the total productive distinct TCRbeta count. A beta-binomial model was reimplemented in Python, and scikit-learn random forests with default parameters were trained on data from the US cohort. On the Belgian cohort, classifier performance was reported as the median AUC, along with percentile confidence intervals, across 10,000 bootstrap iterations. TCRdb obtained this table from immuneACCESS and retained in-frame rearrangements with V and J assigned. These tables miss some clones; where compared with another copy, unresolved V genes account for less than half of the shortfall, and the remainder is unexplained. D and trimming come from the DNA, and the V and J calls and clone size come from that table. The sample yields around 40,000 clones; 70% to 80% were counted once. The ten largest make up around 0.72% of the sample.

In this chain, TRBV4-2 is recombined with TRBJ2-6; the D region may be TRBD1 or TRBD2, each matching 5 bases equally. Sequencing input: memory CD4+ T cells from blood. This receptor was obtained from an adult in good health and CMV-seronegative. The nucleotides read TGTGCCAGCAGCCAAGTAGGGGAGCGCGTCCTGACTTTC. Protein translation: CASSQVGERVLTF.